The 9 T cell receptor beta chains presented below share a single source sample, sequenced in a study of T cells expressing NK-cell markers. TCRdb re-called the 5' RACE reads, yielding one record per CDR3 amino acid sequence without DNA. This sample's table reports 550,000 to 600,000 distinct CDR3 sequences. The sequenced sample consisted of blood T cells: a sorted CD56 or NKG2C T cell subset, CD4+ or CD8+ T cells, or bulk PBMC T cells (not recorded which). All receptors derive from a man aged 18 to 30 in good health.

The CDR3 loop reads CASSKGDGYTF. The chain joins TRBV12-3 or TRBV12-4 to TRBJ1-2; TCRdb's D gene call, TRBD1, goes unchecked for lack of DNA. There are 11 residues in the CDR3.

The rearrangement uses TRBV27 and TRBJ1-6; the D call of TRBD1 rests on TCRdb alone, since no DNA is present to check it. The germline V gene has CDR1 MNHEY and CDR2 SMNVEV (reference sequence). The CDR3 has 16 amino acids. CDR3 in amino acids: CASSLREGAYNSPLHF.

This rearrangement joins TRBV12-3 or TRBV12-4 to TRBJ2-2. This CDR3 has 14 amino acids. The CDR3: CASSLALRAGELFF.

The V gene is TRBV7-9, the J gene TRBJ1-2; without DNA, the TCRdb call of TRBD1 cannot be checked. The CDR3 consists of 17 residues. Germline assignment: CDR1 SEHNR and CDR2 FQNEAQ (reference sequence). The CDR3 region is CASSLSGGPKSNYGYTF.

The rearrangement links TRBV18 to TRBJ2-1. There are 11 residues in the CDR3. Germline V gene data show CDR1 as KGHSH and CDR2 as LQKENI. The CDR3: CASSLDFRQFF.

The chain employs TRBV25-1 and TRBJ1-6. Germline V gene data show CDR1 as MGHDK and CDR2 as SYGVNS. This CDR3 region has 14 residues. This CDR3 reads CASSSVAANSPLHF.

V is TRBV5-1 and J is TRBJ1-4. Germline-derived CDR1 and CDR2 are SGHRS and YFSETQ. The CDR3 runs to 12 residues. This chain's CDR3 is CASSEGREKLFF.

The V gene is TRBV12-3 or TRBV12-4, the J gene TRBJ2-1; TCRdb returns TRBD2, unconfirmable since there is no DNA. The CDR3 has 16 amino acids. The CDR3 protein is CASSLLAGLRYNEQFF.

The V call is TRBV6-1, the J call TRBJ1-2; checking the TCRdb D call of TRBD1 is not possible without DNA. The CDR3 has 15 amino acids. The germline CDR1 and CDR2 sequences are MNHNS and SASEGT. CDR3 in amino acids: CASSPGTTPNYGYTF.